This TCR beta chain came from a study of CD8+CD57+ T cells in acquired aplastic anemia. Broader study findings: CD8+ Simpson's diversity in patients was not significantly different from that in controls.

CDR1 and CDR2 (germline): LGHNA, YNFKEQ. Trimming removed 4 bases from V and 6 bases from J; junction bases left unmatched: 4. The CDR3 covers 14 residues. Genomic DNA was employed as the template in profiling TCR beta VDJ and CDR3. TCRdb reanalysed the reads using MiXCR and keeps one entry per CDR3 protein. The sample has roughly 250,000 distinct CDR3 sequences, approximately 45% seen once; the top ten hold 7.8%. Sequenced patients had shown CD8+CD57+ cell expansion by flow cytometry. For this clonotype: The target antigen is unknown.

Sequenced: sorted CD4+, CD8+, or CD8+CD57+ T cells (not recorded which) from PBMCs. This TCR came from a human donor with aplastic anemia. The chain carries TRBV4-2 and TRBJ2-1; 9 nucleotides agree with TRBD1. CDR3: CASSPGTGRNEQFF. In DNA form, the CDR3 reads TGTGCCAGCAGCCCCGGGACAGGGCGCAATGAGCAGTTCTTC.